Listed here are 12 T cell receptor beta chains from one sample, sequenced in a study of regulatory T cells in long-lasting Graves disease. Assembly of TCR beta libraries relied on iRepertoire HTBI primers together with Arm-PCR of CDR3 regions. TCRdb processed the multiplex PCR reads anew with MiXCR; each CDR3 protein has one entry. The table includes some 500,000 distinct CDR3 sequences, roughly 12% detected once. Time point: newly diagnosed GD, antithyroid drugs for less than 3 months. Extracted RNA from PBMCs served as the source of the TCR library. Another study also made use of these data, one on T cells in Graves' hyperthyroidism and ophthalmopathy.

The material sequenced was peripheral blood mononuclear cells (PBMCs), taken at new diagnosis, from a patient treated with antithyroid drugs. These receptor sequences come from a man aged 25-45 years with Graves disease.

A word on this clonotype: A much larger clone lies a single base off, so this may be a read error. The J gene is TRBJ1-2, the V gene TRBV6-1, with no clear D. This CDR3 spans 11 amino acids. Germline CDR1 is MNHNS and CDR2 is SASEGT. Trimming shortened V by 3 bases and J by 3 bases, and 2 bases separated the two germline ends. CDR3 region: CASSDHYGYTF. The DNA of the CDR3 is TGTGCCAGCAGTGATCACTATGGCTACACCTTC.

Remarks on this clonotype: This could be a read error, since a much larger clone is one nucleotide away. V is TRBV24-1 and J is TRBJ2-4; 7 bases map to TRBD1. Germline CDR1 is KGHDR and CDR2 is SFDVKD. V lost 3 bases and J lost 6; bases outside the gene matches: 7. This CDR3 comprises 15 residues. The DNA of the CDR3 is TGTGCCACCAGTGATCCGGGACAGTCCGGAAACATTCAGTACTTC. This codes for CATSDPGQSGNIQYF.

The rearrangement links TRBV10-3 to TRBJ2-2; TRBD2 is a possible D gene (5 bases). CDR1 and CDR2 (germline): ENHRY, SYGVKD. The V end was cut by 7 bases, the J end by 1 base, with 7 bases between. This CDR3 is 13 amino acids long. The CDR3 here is CAITRENTGELFF. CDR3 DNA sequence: TGTGCCATCACACGGGAGAACACCGGGGAGCTGTTTTTT.

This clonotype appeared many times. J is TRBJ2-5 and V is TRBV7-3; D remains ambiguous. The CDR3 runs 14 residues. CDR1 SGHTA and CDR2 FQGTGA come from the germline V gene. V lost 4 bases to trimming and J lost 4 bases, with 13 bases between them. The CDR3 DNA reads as TGTGCCAGCAGCTACGGCCCTGGGCGAGAGACCCAGTACTTC. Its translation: CASSYGPGRETQYF.

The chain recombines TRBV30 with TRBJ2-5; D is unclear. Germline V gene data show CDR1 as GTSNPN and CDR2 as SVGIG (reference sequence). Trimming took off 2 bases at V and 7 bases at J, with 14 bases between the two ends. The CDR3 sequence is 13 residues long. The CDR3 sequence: CAWSTHALPTQYF. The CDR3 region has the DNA TGTGCCTGGAGTACCCATGCCTTACCGACCCAGTACTTC.

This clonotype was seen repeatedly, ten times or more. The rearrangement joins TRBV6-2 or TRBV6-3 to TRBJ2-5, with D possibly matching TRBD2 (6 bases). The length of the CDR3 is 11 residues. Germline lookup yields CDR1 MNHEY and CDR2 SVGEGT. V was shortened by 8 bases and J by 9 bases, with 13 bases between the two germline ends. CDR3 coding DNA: TGTGCCAGCGGGACCCCGGGGGCCCAGTACTTC. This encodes CASGTPGAQYF.

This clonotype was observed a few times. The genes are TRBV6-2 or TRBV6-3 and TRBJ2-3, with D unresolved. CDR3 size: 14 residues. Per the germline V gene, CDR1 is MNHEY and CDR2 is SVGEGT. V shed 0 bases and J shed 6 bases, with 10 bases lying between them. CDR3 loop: CASSYSRRSDTQYF. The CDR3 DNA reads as TGTGCCAGCAGTTACTCGCGGCGCAGTGATACGCAGTATTTT.

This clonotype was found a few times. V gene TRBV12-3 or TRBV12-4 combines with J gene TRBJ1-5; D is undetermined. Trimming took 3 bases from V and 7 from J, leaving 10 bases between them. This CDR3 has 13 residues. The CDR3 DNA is TGTGCCAGCAGTTTTGGGGAGATACAGCCCCAGCATTTT. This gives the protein CASSFGEIQPQHF.

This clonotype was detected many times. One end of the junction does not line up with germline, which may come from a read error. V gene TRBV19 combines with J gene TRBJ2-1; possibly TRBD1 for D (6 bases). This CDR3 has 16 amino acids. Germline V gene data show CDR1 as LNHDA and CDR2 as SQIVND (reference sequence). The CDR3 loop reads CASSLEGVRYYNEQFF. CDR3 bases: TGTGCCAGTAGTCTAGAGGGGGTACGATACTACAATGAGCAGTTCTTC.

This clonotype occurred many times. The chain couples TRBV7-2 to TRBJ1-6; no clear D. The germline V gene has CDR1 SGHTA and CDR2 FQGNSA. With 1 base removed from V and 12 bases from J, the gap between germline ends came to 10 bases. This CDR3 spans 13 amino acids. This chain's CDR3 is CASSLGGGVPLHF. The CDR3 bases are TGTGCCAGCAGCTTAGGAGGTGGGGTACCCCTCCACTTT.

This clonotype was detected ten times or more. The CDR3 sequence is CASSLLMNTEAFF. The DNA of the CDR3 is TGCGCCAGCAGCCTCCTTATGAACACTGAAGCTTTCTTT. The V gene is TRBV5-1, the J gene TRBJ1-1; D is unclear. Per the germline V gene, CDR1 is SGHRS and CDR2 is YFSETQ. The length of the CDR3 is 13 residues. V was shortened by 4 bases and J by 0 bases, with 7 bases between the two germline ends.

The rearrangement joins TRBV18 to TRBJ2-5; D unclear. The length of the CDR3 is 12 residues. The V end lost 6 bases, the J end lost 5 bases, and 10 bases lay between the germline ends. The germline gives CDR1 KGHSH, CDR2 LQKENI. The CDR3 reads CASSTYGETQYF. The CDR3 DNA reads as TGTGCCAGCTCGACCTACGGGGAGACCCAGTACTTC.